Following are 19 T cell receptor beta chains from one sample sequenced in a study of blood T cell repertoires in COVID-19. The assay was immunoSEQ multiplex PCR, and TCRdb's table has in-frame clones only and misses some. The sample carries approximately 350,000 clones, roughly 90% recorded once. Input material: peripheral blood. The source of these receptors is an older woman with COVID-19, enrolled during active disease.

The chain has TRBV4-3 and TRBJ2-1; possible D gene TRBD2, 5 bases. CDR1 and CDR2 from the germline V gene are LGHNA and YSLEER. V gave up 4 bases and J gave up 7 bases, with 11 bases separating them. CDR3 length: 13 amino acids. The CDR3 bases are TGCGCCAGCAGCCTAGAGCCGGGGAATGAGCAGTTCTTC. Encoded protein: CASSLEPGNEQFF.

CDR3 bases: TGTGCCACCAGCAGAGATACGGGCCGGGCCAGGTCGGGAGTTCAGTACTTC. Its translation is CATSRDTGRARSGVQYF. The V call is TRBV15, the J call TRBJ2-4; a possible D gene is TRBD2 (6 bases). Germline CDR1 is LNHNV and CDR2 is YYDKDF (reference sequence). Trimming stripped 0 bases from V and 11 bases from J, with 23 bases between. The CDR3 extends over 17 amino acids.

This CDR3 reads CASSHRQGVYNSPLHF. CDR3 sequence (DNA): TGTGCCAGCAGTCACCGACAGGGGGTTTATAATTCACCCCTCCACTTT. V usage is TRBV6-2 or TRBV6-3 and J usage is TRBJ1-6; 9 bases are a match to TRBD1. This CDR3 spans 16 amino acids. The V segment lost 5 bases and the J segment 4 bases; nucleotides outside the gene matches: 6. CDR1 is MNHEY and CDR2 is SVGEGT in the germline V gene.

The V gene is TRBV4-2, the J gene TRBJ1-1; TRBD1 aligns across 7 bases. Germline loops: CDR1 LGHNA, CDR2 YNFKEQ. The CDR3 spans 15 residues. The trim removed 0 bases at V and 4 bases at J, leaving 5 bases unmatched. CDR3 region: CASSQDVDRLTEAFF. In nucleotides, the CDR3 is TGTGCCAGCAGCCAAGATGTGGACAGGCTCACTGAAGCTTTCTTT.

This clone was seen just once. V is TRBV9 and J is TRBJ1-1; D not certain. Trimming stripped 4 bases from V and 4 bases from J, with 17 bases between. The CDR3 extends over 15 amino acids. Germline CDR1 is SGDLS and CDR2 is YYNGEE. CDR3 in amino acids: CASSTRSGPPTEAFF. In DNA form, the CDR3 reads TGTGCCAGCAGCACAAGGTCAGGCCCCCCCACTGAAGCTTTCTTT.

The V gene is TRBV3-1 (or the pseudogene TRBV3-2), the J gene TRBJ1-1; D remains ambiguous. The CDR3 totals 14 residues. V shed 3 bases and J shed 11 bases, with 19 bases lying between them. Germline V lookup: CDR1 LGHDT, CDR2 YNNKEL (reference sequence). CDR3 region: CASSHRSPPAWAFF. The CDR3 nucleotides read TGTGCCAGCAGCCACAGGTCCCCCCCGGCCTGGGCTTTCTTT.

The chain employs TRBV18 and TRBJ2-6; 8 bases line up with TRBD2. Germline assignment: CDR1 KGHSH and CDR2 LQKENI. The CDR3 length is 19 residues. J was trimmed by 0 bases and V by 2 bases; bases with no gene match: 9. The CDR3 DNA follows: TGTGCCAGCTCACCAAATGCGCCTAGCGGGCGCTCTGGGGCCAACGTCCTGACTTTC. Translation: CASSPNAPSGRSGANVLTF.

The chain couples TRBV5-5 to TRBJ2-7; no firm D call. V dropped 1 base and J dropped 3 bases, with 5 bases sitting between them. CDR1 and CDR2 (germline): SGHKS, YYEKEE (reference sequence). This CDR3 is 12 amino acids long. The CDR3 region has the DNA TGTGCCAGCAGCTTGTCGTTCTACGAGCAGTACTTC. The encoded protein is CASSLSFYEQYF.

The genes are TRBV18 and TRBJ1-5, with D tentatively TRBD1 (5 bases). Germline CDR1 is KGHSH and CDR2 is LQKENI. V shed 6 bases and J shed 1 base, with 10 bases lying between them. This CDR3 is 14 amino acids long. As DNA, the CDR3 is TGTGCCAGCTCCCTTGACAGAAGCAATCAGCCCCAGCATTTT. It translates to CASSLDRSNQPQHF.

The chain carries TRBV27 and TRBJ2-2; TRBD2 matches 7 bases. This CDR3 comprises 15 residues. Germline assignment: CDR1 MNHEY and CDR2 SMNVEV (reference sequence). J lost 7 bases, V lost 2 bases, and 7 bases had no gene match. The CDR3 reads CASSLAGVQGGELFF. The CDR3 nucleotides read TGTGCCAGCAGTTTAGCGGGGGTCCAGGGCGGGGAGCTGTTTTTT.

The chain is built from TRBV5-5 and TRBJ1-2; 8 bases are shared with TRBD1. Germline V lookup: CDR1 SGHKS, CDR2 YYEKEE (reference sequence). Unmatched junction bases numbered 12, after V lost 7 bases and J lost 1 base. This CDR3 region has 16 residues. The CDR3 region is CASQVAGGAFNYGYTF. The DNA for the CDR3 is TGTGCCAGCCAGGTGGCAGGGGGCGCTTTTAACTATGGCTACACCTTC.

The chain uses TRBV30 and TRBJ1-6; 7 bases are shared with TRBD1. Germline CDR1 and CDR2: GTSNPN and SVGIG (reference sequence). V trimming: 7 bases; J trimming: 5 bases; junction bases outside the gene matches: 2. The CDR3 length is 12 residues. The CDR3 region has the DNA TGTGCCTTGGGACAGAATAATTCACCCCTCCACTTT. It translates to CALGQNNSPLHF.

The genes are TRBV19 and TRBJ1-5, with a possible D match to TRBD1 (6 bases). The ends were cut back, 10 bases at V and 0 bases at J, with 16 bases in the middle. The germline gives CDR1 LNHDA, CDR2 SQIVND (reference sequence). There are 15 residues in the CDR3. CDR3 residues: CATQYTGRSNQPQHF. For the CDR3, the DNA is TGTGCCACCCAATATACAGGGCGTAGCAATCAGCCCCAGCATTTT.

V gene TRBV10-3 combines with J gene TRBJ1-1; a possible D gene is TRBD1 (5 bases). This CDR3 spans 17 amino acids. The germline gives CDR1 ENHRY, CDR2 SYGVKD. Trimming left V 6 bases short and J 4 bases short, with 24 bases between. The CDR3 sequence: CAIRRTTPGGPGTEAFF. The CDR3 DNA reads TGTGCCATCAGGAGAACCACCCCGGGGGGTCCAGGCACTGAAGCTTTCTTT.

This chain links TRBV28 with TRBJ1-5, with TRBD1 identical over 8 bases. Looked up from germline, CDR1 is MDHEN and CDR2 is SYDVKM. The V and J ends lost 3 bases and 6 bases, in that order; junction bases with no gene match: 10. The CDR3 has 16 amino acids. Here the CDR3 reads CASSLDPGGLSQPQHF. The CDR3 DNA reads as TGTGCCAGCAGTTTGGATCCAGGGGGCCTAAGTCAGCCCCAGCATTTT.

For the CDR3, the DNA is TGCGCCAGCAGCCGATCGGGGGGCCAAGAGACCCAGTACTTC. Protein product: CASSRSGGQETQYF. The chain recombines TRBV5-1 with TRBJ2-5; 7 bases are shared with TRBD2. J was trimmed by 1 base and V by 4 bases; bases with no gene match: 4. This CDR3 spans 14 amino acids. Germline V lookup: CDR1 SGHRS, CDR2 YFSETQ.

The chain couples TRBV10-1 to TRBJ2-3; the match to TRBD2 covers 13 bases. Germline CDR1 is WNHNN and CDR2 is SYGVQD (reference sequence). V was pared by 5 bases and J by 0 bases, with 2 bases of the junction left unmatched. The CDR3 loop spans 16 amino acids. The CDR3: CASSLGLAGSTDTQYF. Written as DNA, the CDR3 is TGCGCCAGCAGTTTGGGACTAGCGGGAAGCACAGATACGCAGTATTTT.

This clone was seen just once. The chain carries TRBV19 and TRBJ2-1, with TRBD1 identical over 7 bases. CDR1 and CDR2 from the germline V gene are LNHDA and SQIVND (reference sequence). The CDR3 spans 15 residues. With V trimmed by 3 bases and J by 2 bases, 4 bases remained unmatched. The CDR3 reads CASSIRTGPYNEQFF. DNA for the CDR3: TGTGCCAGTAGTATCCGGACAGGTCCCTACAATGAGCAGTTCTTC.

The chain is built from TRBV15 and TRBJ2-1; 10 bases map to TRBD2. V dropped 1 base and J dropped 2; count of bases not matched to a gene: 14. This CDR3 has 20 amino acids. Germline assignment: CDR1 LNHNV and CDR2 YYDKDF (reference sequence). The CDR3 loop reads CATSRVGLAGALTAYNEQFF. In nucleotides, the CDR3 is TGTGCCACCAGCAGAGTGGGGCTAGCGGGGGCCCTAACCGCCTACAATGAGCAGTTCTTC.